This T cell receptor beta chain was captured by sequencing in a study of beta chain features in type 1 diabetes. In the study overall: Patients did not differ from healthy donors in age, gender or cell yield.

Study findings and constraints: Within patients, naive, central memory and Treg TCRB repertoires seemed more similar than within healthy donors. PCR, the amplification step, might favor shorter templates, equally in patients and controls. Type 1 diabetes patients had TCRB CDR3s that were shorter (moderately but significantly so) in all four CD4+ subsets.

The V gene lost 0 bases and the J gene lost 7 bases, with 10 bases spanning the gap. This CDR3 is 14 amino acids long. Germline V gives CDR1 KGHSY, CDR2 FQNENV. This clone turned up a few times. No antigen is known for it. Expressed TCRB transcripts got sequenced, as all isolated RNA was reverse transcribed. Using immunoSEQ multiplex PCR, the repertoire was profiled, and TCRdb retains in-frame clones only, with some absent. The sample consists of about 150,000 clones, approximately 13% of them appearing once. The rearrangement uses TRBV16 and TRBJ1-5; D gene uncertain. The sample comprised central memory CD4+ T cells from blood. This receptor was identified in a man aged 18 to 29 with type 1 diabetes. The CDR3 here is CASSQSAGWQPQHF. Written as DNA, the CDR3 is TGTGCCAGCAGCCAATCTGCAGGCTGGCAGCCCCAGCATTTT.